This TCR beta chain was sequenced for a study of cytomegalovirus exposure and HLA in healthy donors. On this clone itself: Its target is not known.

The PCR used 60 Vbeta and 13 Jbeta primers. TCRdb's copy holds only in-frame clones and misses some; the assay was immunoSEQ multiplex PCR. The sample lists about 160,000 clones; 82% were seen once. Notes on the study in general: Near-uniform donor sequencing depth was presumed by presence/absence analyses. The likely origin of a cluster of highly shared sequence variants was a sequencing artifact. TCR beta sequences reportedly predicted most subjects' HLA-A and HLA-B alleles accurately. In a later analysis, TCR beta V- and J-gene trimming was associated with a missense DCLRE1C variant.

From germline, CDR1 is SGDLS and CDR2 YYNGEE. This CDR3 has 17 amino acids. V trimming: 4 bases; J trimming: 2 bases; junction bases outside the gene matches: 9. V and J are TRBV9 and TRBJ2-3, with 11 bases identical to TRBD1. The material sequenced was PBMCs. The source of this sequence is a man aged 50-59 years in good health and CMV-seropositive. The CDR3 loop reads CASSLRVGQGATDTQYF. The DNA of the CDR3 is TGTGCCAGCAGCCTCAGGGTTGGACAGGGGGCCACAGATACGCAGTATTTT.